One sample yielded the 7 T cell receptor beta chains listed below, sequenced in a study of blood T cell repertoires in COVID-19. The table came from immunoSEQ multiplex PCR; TCRdb's copy has only in-frame clones and leaves some out. The profile covers about 180,000 clones, with roughly 79% appearing a single time and less than 30% taken by the ten largest. Sequences were obtained from peripheral blood. Receptors originate from a woman aged 70-85 years with acute or convalescent COVID-19.

The chain recombines TRBV6-1 with TRBJ1-2; the D is unclear. The CDR3 has 16 residues. The germline gives CDR1 MNHNS, CDR2 SASEGT. The ends were cut back, 2 bases at V and 8 bases at J, with 21 bases in the middle. In DNA form, the CDR3 reads TGTGCCAGCAGTGAACTATCGAGCGCCGGGGTCCGAGGCTACACCTTC. Its translation is CASSELSSAGVRGYTF.

The CDR3 region has the DNA TGTGCCAGCAGCTTGGTTCGACTAGCGGGAAGGACGGAGCAGTTCTTC. Protein: CASSLVRLAGRTEQFF. The chain has TRBV5-4 and TRBJ2-1; TRBD2 matches 11 bases. Losses at the gene ends were 0 bases for V and 10 bases for J; bases not matched to a gene: 9. The CDR3 consists of 16 residues. The germline CDR1 and CDR2 sequences are SGHNT and YYREEE (reference sequence).

The chain uses TRBV7-8 and TRBJ1-1; D might be TRBD1 (6 bases). The germline V and J ends were trimmed by 2 bases and 7 bases, with 14 bases remaining between them. The V gene's germline CDR1 is SGHVS and CDR2 FQNEAQ. This CDR3 comprises 14 residues. In DNA form, the CDR3 reads TGTGCCAGCAGCTTACAGGGGTACTGGGGTGAAGCTTTCTTT. Translation gives CASSLQGYWGEAFF. Based on the CDR3 plus reference TRBV7-8 and TRBJ1-1, the full variable domain is GAGVSQSPRYKVAKRGQDVALRCDPISGHVSLFWYQQALGQGPEFLTYFQNEAQLDKSGLPSDRFFAERPEGSVSTLKIQRTQQEDSAVYLCASSLQGYWGEAFFGQGTRLTVV.

The chain is built from TRBV20-1 and TRBJ1-1; D is unclear. The CDR3 is 11 residues long. Germline CDR1 is DFQATT and CDR2 is SNEGSKA (reference sequence). V lost 4 bases and J 1 base, leaving 4 bases between the germline ends. This chain's CDR3 is CSAIGNTEAFF. The CDR3 nucleotides are TGCAGTGCTATCGGGAACACTGAAGCTTTCTTT.

The chain joins TRBV19 to TRBJ1-3; maybe TRBD1 (5 bases). The CDR3 loop spans 16 amino acids. CDR1 is LNHDA and CDR2 is SQIVND in the germline V gene (reference sequence). The V end lost 10 bases, the J end lost 0 bases, and 19 bases lay between the germline ends. CDR3 in DNA: TGTGCCACCAGACAAAGGGGTTCAATCTCTGGAAACACCATATATTTT. Its translation is CATRQRGSISGNTIYF. Full variable domain (rest looked up from reference TRBV19 and TRBJ1-3): DGGITQSPKYLFRKEGQNVTLSCEQNLNHDAMYWYRQDPGQGLRLIYYSQIVNDFQKGDIAEGYSVSREKKESFPLTVTSAQKNPTAFYLCATRQRGSISGNTIYFGEGSWLTVV.

The chain has TRBV7-9 and TRBJ2-3, with TRBD2 identical over 8 bases. Germline CDR1 is SEHNR and CDR2 is FQNEAQ (reference sequence). The CDR3 is made up of 14 amino acids. Trimming took 6 bases from V and 2 from J; bases not matched to a gene: 4. CDR3 residues: CASRLAANTDTQYF. The CDR3 DNA reads TGTGCCAGCAGACTAGCGGCAAACACAGATACGCAGTATTTT.

The V call is TRBV7-6, the J call TRBJ2-3; 12 bases are shared with TRBD2. CDR3 length: 17 amino acids. CDR1 and CDR2 from the germline V gene are SGHVS and FNYEAQ. The ends lost 4 bases at V and 4 bases at J; junction bases unmatched: 9. The CDR3 DNA reads as TGTGCCAGCAGCTCGGCTAGCGGGAGGGTAGGGGCAGATACGCAGTATTTT. Its protein is CASSSASGRVGADTQYF.